This T cell receptor beta chain was sequenced for a study of spatial heterogeneity in lung cancer. Each TCR cDNA molecule bore a unique molecular identifier. TCRdb itself ran the 5' RACE reads through MiXCR, one entry per CDR3 protein. The repertoire includes approximately 3,000 distinct CDR3 sequences, approximately 3% of them detected once, and roughly 24% sits in the top ten. The sample's time point: sample taken at primary tumor resection. This clonotype was counted only a few times. Trimming removed 1 base from V and 0 bases from J, with 6 bases in between. The CDR3 is made up of 14 amino acids. Germline CDR1 reads SGHTA; CDR2 reads FQGNSA.

The receptor's source is a male donor with early-stage non-small cell lung cancer. Specimen: normal lung tissue next to the tumor, collected at surgery. This sequence joins TRBV7-2 and TRBJ1-1; no clear D. The CDR3 reads CASSLGLLNTEAFF. The CDR3 DNA follows: TGTGCCAGCAGCTTAGGGCTCCTGAACACTGAAGCTTTCTTT.